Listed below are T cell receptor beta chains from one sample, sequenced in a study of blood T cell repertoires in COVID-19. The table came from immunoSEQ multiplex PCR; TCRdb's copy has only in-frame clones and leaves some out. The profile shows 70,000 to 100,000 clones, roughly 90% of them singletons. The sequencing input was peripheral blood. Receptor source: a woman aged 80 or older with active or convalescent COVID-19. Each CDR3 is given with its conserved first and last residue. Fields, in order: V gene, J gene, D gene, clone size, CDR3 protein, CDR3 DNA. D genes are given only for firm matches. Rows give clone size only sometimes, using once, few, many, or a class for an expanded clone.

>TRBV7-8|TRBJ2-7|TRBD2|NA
CASSLIAGEQYF
TGTGCCAGCAGCCTGATAGCGGGAGAGCAGTACTTC
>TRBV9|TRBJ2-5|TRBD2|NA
CASSPPRLAGGETQYF
TGTGCCAGCAGCCCCCCCAGGCTAGCGGGAGGAGAGACCCAGTACTTC
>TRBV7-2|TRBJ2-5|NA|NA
CASSSQREETQYF
TGTGCCAGCAGCTCCCAGCGGGAAGAGACCCAGTACTTC
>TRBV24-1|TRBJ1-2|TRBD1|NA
CATSDSAFGRGAYGYTF
TGTGCCACCAGTGACTCCGCCTTTGGCAGGGGGGCCTATGGCTACACCTTC
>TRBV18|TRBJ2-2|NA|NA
CASSPLAVMNTGELFF
TGTGCCAGCTCACCACTAGCGGTTATGAACACCGGGGAGCTGTTTTTT
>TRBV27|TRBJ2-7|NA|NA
CASSHNRPGRTEQYF
TGTGCCAGCAGTCATAATCGTCCGGGAAGAACTGAGCAGTACTTC
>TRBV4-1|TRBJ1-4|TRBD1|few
CASSQDQGGAGNEKLFF
TGCGCCAGCAGCCAGGACCAGGGGGGAGCGGGTAATGAAAAACTGTTTTTT
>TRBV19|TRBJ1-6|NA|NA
CASRRSSYNSPLHF
TGTGCCAGTAGGAGGAGCTCCTATAATTCACCCCTCCACTTT
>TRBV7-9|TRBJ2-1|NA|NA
CASITFGQTNEQFF
TGTGCCAGCATAACTTTCGGACAGACCAATGAGCAGTTCTTC
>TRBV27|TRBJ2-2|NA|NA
CASSLRGTDTGELFF
TGTGCCAGCAGTTTGAGGGGGACGGACACCGGGGAGCTGTTTTTT
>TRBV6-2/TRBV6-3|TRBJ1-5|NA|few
CASSDPRASNQPQHF
TGTGCCAGCAGTGACCCCAGGGCGAGCAATCAGCCCCAGCATTTT
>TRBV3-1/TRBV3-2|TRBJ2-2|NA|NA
CASEDRNTGELFF
TGTGCCAGTGAGGACAGGAACACCGGGGAGCTGTTTTTT
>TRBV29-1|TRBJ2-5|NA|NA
CSVETAGEETQYF
TGCAGCGTTGAAACCGCCGGGGAAGAGACCCAGTACTTC
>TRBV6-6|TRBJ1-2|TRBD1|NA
CASTLDRESYGYTF
TGTGCCAGCACCCTCGACAGGGAGAGCTATGGCTACACCTTC
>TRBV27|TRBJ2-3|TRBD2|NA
CASSWGGYADTQYF
TGTGCCAGCAGTTGGGGGGGATACGCAGATACGCAGTATTTT
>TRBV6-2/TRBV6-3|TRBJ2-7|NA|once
CASSYSWGEALYEQYF
TGTGCCAGCAGTTACAGTTGGGGGGAGGCCCTCTACGAGCAGTACTTC
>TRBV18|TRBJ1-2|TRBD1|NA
CASSPTGADSGYTF
TGTGCCAGCTCCCCAACAGGGGCGGATAGTGGCTACACCTTC
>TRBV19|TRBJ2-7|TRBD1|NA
CASSIRQGYEQYF
TGTGCCAGTAGTATTCGACAGGGTTACGAGCAGTACTTC
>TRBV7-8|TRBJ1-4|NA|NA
CASSLFWQGGEKLFF
TGTGCCAGCAGCTTATTTTGGCAGGGCGGCGAAAAACTGTTTTTT
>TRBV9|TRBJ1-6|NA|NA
CASSPGGSSYNSPLHF
TGTGCCAGCAGCCCGGGAGGGTCGTCCTATAATTCACCCCTCCACTTT
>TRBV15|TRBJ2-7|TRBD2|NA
CATSKIAAGPSYEQYF
TGTGCCACCAGCAAAATAGCAGCGGGGCCGTCCTACGAGCAGTACTTC
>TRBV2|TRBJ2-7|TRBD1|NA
CASSNRGHGYEQYF
TGTGCCAGCAGCAACAGGGGGCACGGCTACGAGCAGTACTTC
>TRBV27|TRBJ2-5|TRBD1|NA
CASSPDRGETQYF
TGTGCCAGCAGTCCGGACAGGGGAGAGACCCAGTACTTC
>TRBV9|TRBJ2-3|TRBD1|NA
CASSVVGQGARDTQYF
TGTGCCAGCAGCGTAGTGGGACAGGGGGCTAGGGATACGCAGTATTTT
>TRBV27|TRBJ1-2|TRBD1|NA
CASSLSWDRGYGYTF
TGTGCCAGCAGTTTAAGTTGGGACAGGGGTTATGGCTACACCTTC